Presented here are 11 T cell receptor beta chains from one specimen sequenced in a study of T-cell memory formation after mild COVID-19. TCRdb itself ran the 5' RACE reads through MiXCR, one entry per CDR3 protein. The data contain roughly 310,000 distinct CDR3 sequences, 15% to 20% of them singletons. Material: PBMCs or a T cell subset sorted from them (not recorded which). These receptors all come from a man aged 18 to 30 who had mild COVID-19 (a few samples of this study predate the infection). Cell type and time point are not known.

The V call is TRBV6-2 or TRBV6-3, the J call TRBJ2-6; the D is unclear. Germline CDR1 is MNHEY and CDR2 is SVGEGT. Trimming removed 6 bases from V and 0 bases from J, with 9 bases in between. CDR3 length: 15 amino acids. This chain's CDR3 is CASSNINSGANVLTF. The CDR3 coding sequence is TGTGCCAGCAGCAACATTAACTCTGGGGCCAACGTCCTGACTTTC.

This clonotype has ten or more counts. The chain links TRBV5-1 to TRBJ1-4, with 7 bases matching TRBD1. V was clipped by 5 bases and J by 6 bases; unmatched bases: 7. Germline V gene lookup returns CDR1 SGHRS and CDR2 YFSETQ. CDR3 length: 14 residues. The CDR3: CASSMGTADEKLFF. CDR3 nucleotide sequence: TGCGCCAGCAGTATGGGGACAGCGGATGAAAAACTGTTTTTT.

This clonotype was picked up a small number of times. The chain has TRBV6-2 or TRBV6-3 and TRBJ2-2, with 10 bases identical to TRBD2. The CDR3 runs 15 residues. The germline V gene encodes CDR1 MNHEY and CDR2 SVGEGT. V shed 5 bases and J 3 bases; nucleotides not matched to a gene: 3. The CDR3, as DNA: TGTGCCAGCAGTCCTAGCGGGGGAGACACCGGGGAGCTGTTTTTT. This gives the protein CASSPSGGDTGELFF.

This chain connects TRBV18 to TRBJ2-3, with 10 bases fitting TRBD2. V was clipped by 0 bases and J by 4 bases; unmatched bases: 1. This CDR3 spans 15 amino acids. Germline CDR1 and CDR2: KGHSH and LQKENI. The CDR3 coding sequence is TGTGCCAGCTCACCACCCCTAGCGGGGGCAGATACGCAGTATTTT. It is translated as CASSPPLAGADTQYF.

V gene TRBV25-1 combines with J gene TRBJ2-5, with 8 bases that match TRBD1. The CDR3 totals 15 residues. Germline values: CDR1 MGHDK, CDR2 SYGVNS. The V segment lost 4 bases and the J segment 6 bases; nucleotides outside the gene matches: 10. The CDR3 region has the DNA TGTGCCAGCAGTGGTAATCGGACAGGGTCGAAGACCCAGTACTTC. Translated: CASSGNRTGSKTQYF.

This CDR3 is CASSQGQGPRKNQPQHF. In DNA, the CDR3 is TGTGCCAGCAGCCAAGGGCAGGGCCCACGCAAAAACCAGCCCCAGCATTTT. The chain is built from TRBV3-1 and TRBJ1-5; perhaps TRBD1 as D (5 bases). V dropped 1 base and J dropped 7 bases, with 20 bases sitting between them. CDR3 length: 17 amino acids. Germline lookup yields CDR1 LGHDT and CDR2 YNNKEL (reference sequence).

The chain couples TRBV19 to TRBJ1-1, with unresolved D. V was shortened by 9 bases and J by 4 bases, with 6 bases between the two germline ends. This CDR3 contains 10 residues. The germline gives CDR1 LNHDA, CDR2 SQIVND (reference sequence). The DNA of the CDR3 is TGTGCCAGCCGGCGCACTGAAGCTTTCTTT. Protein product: CASRRTEAFF.

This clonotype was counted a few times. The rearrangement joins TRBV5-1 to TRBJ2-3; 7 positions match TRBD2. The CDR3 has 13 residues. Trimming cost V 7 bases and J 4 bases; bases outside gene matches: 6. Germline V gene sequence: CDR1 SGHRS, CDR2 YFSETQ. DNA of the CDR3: TGCGCCAGCGGGGGGGAAGGGGCAGATACGCAGTATTTT. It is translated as CASGGEGADTQYF.

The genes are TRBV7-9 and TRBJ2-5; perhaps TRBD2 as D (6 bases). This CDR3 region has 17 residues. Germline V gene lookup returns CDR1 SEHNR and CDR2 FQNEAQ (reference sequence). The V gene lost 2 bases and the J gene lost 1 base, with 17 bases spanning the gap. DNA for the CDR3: TGTGCCAGCAGCTTACGCCTGATAGCGGCAACCCAAGAGACCCAGTACTTC. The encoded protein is CASSLRLIAATQETQYF.

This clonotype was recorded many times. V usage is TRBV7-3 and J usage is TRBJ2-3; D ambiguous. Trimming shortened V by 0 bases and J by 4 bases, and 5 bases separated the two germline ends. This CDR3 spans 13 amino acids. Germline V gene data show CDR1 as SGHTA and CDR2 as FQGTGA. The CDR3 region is CASSLTAADTQYF. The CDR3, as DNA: TGTGCCAGCAGCTTAACGGCGGCAGATACGCAGTATTTT. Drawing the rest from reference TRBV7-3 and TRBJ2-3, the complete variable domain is GAGVSQTPSNKVTEKGKYVELRCDPISGHTALYWYRQSLGQGPEFLIYFQGTGAADDSGLPNDRFFAVRPEGSVSTLKIQRTERGDSAVYLCASSLTAADTQYFGPGTRLTVL.

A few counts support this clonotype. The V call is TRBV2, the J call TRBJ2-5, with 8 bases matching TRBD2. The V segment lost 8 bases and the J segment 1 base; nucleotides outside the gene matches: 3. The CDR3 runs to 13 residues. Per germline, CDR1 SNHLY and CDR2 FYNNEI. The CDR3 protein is CASAGGAQETQYF. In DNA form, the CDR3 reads TGTGCCAGCGCCGGGGGGGCCCAAGAGACCCAGTACTTC. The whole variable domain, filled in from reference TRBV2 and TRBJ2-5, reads EPEVTQTPSHQVTQMGQEVILRCVPISNHLYFYWYRQILGQKVEFLVSFYNNEISEKSEIFDDQFSVERPDGSNFTLKIRSTKLEDSAMYFCASAGGAQETQYFGPGTRLLVL.